The clone carrying this T cell receptor beta chain came up a few times. The data are from a study of beta chain features in type 1 diabetes. The CDR3 totals 12 residues. In germline, CDR1 is SGHRS, CDR2 YFSETQ. The V gene end was trimmed by 7 bases and the J gene end by 4 bases; junction bases not matched to a gene: 3. The whole isolated RNA underwent reverse transcription, so sequencing captured expressed TCRB transcripts. Some clones are missing from TCRdb's copy, which holds only in-frame ones; the method was immunoSEQ multiplex PCR. Found here are 130,000 or so clones, roughly 10% of them singletons; the top ten hold around 0.65%. Staining for CD45RO/CCR7/CD25/CD127/CD95/CD27 allowed sorting of CD4+ naive, central memory, regulatory and stem cell-like memory cells.

The rearrangement joins TRBV5-1 to TRBJ2-7, with 9 bases aligning to TRBD1. The TCR comes from a woman aged 40 to 50 in good health. Sequencing was performed on central memory CD4+ T cells from blood. The CDR3 loop reads CASRQGEYEQYF. DNA of the CDR3: TGCGCCAGCCGACAGGGGGAGTACGAGCAGTACTTC.